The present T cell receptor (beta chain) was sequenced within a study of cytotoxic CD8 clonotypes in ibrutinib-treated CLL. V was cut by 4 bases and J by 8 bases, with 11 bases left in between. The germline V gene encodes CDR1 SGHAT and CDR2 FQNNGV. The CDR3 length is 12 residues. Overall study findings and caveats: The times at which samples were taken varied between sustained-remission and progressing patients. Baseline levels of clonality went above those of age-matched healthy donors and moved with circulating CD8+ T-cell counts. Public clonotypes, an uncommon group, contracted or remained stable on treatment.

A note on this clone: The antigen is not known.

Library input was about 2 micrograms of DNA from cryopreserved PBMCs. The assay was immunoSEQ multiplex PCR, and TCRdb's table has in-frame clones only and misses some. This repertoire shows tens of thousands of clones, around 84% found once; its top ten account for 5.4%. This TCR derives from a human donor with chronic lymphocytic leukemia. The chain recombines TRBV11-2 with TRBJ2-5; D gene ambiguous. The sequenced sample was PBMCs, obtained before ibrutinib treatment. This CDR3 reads CASSSPDGTQYF. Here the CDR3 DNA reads TGTGCCAGCAGCTCCCCGGACGGCACCCAGTACTTC.